This T cell receptor (beta chain) appears in the sequencing data of a study of metastatic and nonmetastatic thyroid tumors (dated by TCRdb to the early 2020s). Context from the whole study: The researchers compared repertoires between peripheral blood samples and tumor or nodule tissue samples from patients with malignant or benign thyroid disease.

None of the patients had been given any treatment before thyroid surgery. Patient clinical samples collected from about 2011 to 2018 were retrospectively analysed using T-cell receptor beta sequencing. Overall study outcomes, separate from this receptor: TCR beta diversity was reported as significantly higher in malignant tumors than in benign nodules, in both blood and tumor samples.

The germline V gene (reference sequence) gives CDR1 as MNHEY and CDR2 as SMNVEV. The CDR3 spans 13 residues, from the cysteine through the phenylalanine. CDR3 DNA is the only sequence kept; it has 39 bases, read in frame from the first base. A distance of 6 bases separates the germline ends of V and J, which lose 5 bases and 1 base respectively. This clone has only a few counts. There is no known antigen for this receptor. Qualities for individual bases were not recorded, and no much larger clone is one base off. Library prep was done by PCR. Sequencing relied on an Illumina HiSeq 4000. The TCR beta-chain CDR3 region of each patient was profiled by high-throughput sequencing. The study's own analysis went as follows. The researchers built a classifier to tell apart papillary thyroid cancer patients with distant metastasis, based on CDR3 differences among clinicopathological groups. The Shannon index was used to assess repertoire diversity, and the Morisita-Horn index was used to assess tumor-blood repertoire similarity. The public sequencing data were trimmed at Q25 with fastp and processed into clonotypes with MiXCR by TCRdb, which kept only in-frame beta chains. Clone size and V and J calls follow TCRdb, not the original study. The sample contains over 50,000 clones, 25% to 30% of them found a single time. About 15% of the sample belongs to the ten largest clones.

The origin of this receptor is a female donor with papillary thyroid cancer or a benign thyroid nodule (not recorded which). Some clones in this sample may be carry-over from other donors' samples. Material for sequencing was blood. The sequence links TRBV27 to TRBJ1-5; too little of a D gene remains to name it. The nucleotide sequence reads TGTGCCAGCAGTATCGTGAGCAATCAGCCCCAGCATTTT. This codes for CASSIVSNQPQHF.